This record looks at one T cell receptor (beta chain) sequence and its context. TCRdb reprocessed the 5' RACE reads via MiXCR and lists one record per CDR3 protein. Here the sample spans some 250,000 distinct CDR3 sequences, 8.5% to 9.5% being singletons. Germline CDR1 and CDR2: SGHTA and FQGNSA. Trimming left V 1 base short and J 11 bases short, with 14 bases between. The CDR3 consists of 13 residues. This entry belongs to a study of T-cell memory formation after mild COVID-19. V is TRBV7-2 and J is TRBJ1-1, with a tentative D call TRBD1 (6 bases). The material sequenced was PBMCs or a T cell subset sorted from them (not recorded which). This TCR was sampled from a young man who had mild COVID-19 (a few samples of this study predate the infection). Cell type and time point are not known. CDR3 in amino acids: CASSLGLPTGAFF. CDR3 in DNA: TGTGCCAGCAGCTTAGGTCTCCCAACAGGGGCTTTCTTT.